Below, 2 T cell receptor beta chains from the same sample are listed, as sequenced in a study of T cell responses to AZD1222 COVID-19 vaccine. Sequencing used immunoSEQ multiplex PCR; TCRdb keeps in-frame clones, though not all of them. Seen here are about 97,000 clones, 70% to 90% observed once, and the top ten hold 5%. The material was peripheral blood, obtained on day 0 of AZD1222 vaccination. The receptors come from an adult in good health.

This rearrangement joins TRBV7-8 to TRBJ1-5, with 7 bases lining up with TRBD1. Germline trimming cut 2 bases from V and 2 bases from J; bases unmatched to any gene: 9. Per germline, CDR1 SGHVS and CDR2 FQNEAQ. The CDR3 loop spans 17 amino acids. This CDR3 reads CASSLSAGGTGNQPQHF. As DNA, the CDR3 is TGTGCCAGCAGCTTAAGTGCAGGGGGAACGGGCAATCAGCCCCAGCATTTT. Drawing the rest from reference TRBV7-8 and TRBJ1-5, the complete variable domain is GAGVSQSPRYKVAKRGQDVALRCDPISGHVSLFWYQQALGQGPEFLTYFQNEAQLDKSGLPSDRFFAERPEGSVSTLKIQRTQQEDSAVYLCASSLSAGGTGNQPQHFGDGTRLSIL.

The chain links TRBV7-2 to TRBJ1-2; D is possibly TRBD1 (5 bases). Trimming left V 0 bases short and J 13 bases short, with 15 bases between. The CDR3 extends over 13 amino acids. In germline, CDR1 is SGHTA, CDR2 FQGNSA. This CDR3 reads CASSLALGGVCTF. The DNA of the CDR3 is TGTGCCAGCAGCTTAGCATTGGGGGGGGTGTGCACCTTC. The whole variable domain, remainder taken from reference TRBV7-2 and TRBJ1-2, is GAGVSQSPSNKVTEKGKDVELRCDPISGHTALYWYRQSLGQGLEFLIYFQGNSAPDKSGLPSDRFSAERTGGSVSTLTIQRTQQEDSAVYLCASSLALGGVCTFGSGTRLTVV.